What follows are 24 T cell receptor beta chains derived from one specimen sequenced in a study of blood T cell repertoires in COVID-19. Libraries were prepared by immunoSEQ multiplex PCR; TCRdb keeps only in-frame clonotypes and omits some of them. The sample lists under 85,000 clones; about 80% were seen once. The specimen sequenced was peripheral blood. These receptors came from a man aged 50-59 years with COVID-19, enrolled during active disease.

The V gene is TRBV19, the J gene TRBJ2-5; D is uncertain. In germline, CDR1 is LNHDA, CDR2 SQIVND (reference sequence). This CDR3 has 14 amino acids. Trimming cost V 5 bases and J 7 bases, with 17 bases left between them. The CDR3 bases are TGTGCCAGTAGTCCCCGACCCCCAGGTGGGACCCAGTACTTC. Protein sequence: CASSPRPPGGTQYF. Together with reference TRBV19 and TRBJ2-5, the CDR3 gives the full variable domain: DGGITQSPKYLFRKEGQNVTLSCEQNLNHDAMYWYRQDPGQGLRLIYYSQIVNDFQKGDIAEGYSVSREKKESFPLTVTSAQKNPTAFYLCASSPRPPGGTQYFGPGTRLLVL.

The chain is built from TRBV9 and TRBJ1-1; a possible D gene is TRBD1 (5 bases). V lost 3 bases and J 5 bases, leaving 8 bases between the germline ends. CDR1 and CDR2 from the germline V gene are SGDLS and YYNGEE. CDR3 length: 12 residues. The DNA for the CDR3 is TGTGCCAGCAGCGCTGGGGCTACTGAAGCTTTCTTT. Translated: CASSAGATEAFF.

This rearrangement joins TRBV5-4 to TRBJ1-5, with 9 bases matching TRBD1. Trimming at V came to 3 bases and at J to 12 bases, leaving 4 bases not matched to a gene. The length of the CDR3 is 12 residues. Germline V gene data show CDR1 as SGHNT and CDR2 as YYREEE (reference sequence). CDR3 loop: CASSSGTGRQHF. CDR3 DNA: TGTGCCAGCAGCTCGGGGACAGGGCGCCAGCATTTT.

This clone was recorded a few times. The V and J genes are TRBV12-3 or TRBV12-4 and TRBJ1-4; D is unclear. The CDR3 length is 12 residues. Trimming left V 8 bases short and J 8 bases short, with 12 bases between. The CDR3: CASGRGKEKLFF. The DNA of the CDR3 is TGTGCCAGCGGTCGGGGTAAAGAAAAACTGTTTTTT.

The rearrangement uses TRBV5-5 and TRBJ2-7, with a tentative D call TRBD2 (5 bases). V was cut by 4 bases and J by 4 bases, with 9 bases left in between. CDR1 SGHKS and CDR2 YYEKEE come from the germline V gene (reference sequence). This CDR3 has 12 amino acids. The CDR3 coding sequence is TGTGCCAGCAGCGGGGTAGCGTACGAGCAGTACTTC. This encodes CASSGVAYEQYF. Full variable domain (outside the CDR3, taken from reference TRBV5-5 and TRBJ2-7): DAGVTQSPTHLIKTRGQQVTLRCSPISGHKSVSWYQQVLGQGPQFIFQYYEKEERGRGNFPDRFSARQFPNYSSELNVNALLLGDSALYLCASSGVAYEQYFGPGTRLTVT.

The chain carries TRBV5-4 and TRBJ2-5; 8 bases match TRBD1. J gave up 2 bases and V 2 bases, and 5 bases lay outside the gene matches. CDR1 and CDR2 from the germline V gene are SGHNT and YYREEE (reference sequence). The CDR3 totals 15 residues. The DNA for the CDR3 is TGTGCCAGCAGCTTCGGACAGGGAAGGCAAGAGACCCAGTACTTC. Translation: CASSFGQGRQETQYF.

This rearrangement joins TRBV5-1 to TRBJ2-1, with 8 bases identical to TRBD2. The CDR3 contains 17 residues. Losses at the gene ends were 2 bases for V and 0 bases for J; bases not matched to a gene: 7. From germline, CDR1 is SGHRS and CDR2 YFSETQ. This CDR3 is CASSLGAGAPSYNEQFF. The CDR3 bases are TGCGCCAGCAGCTTAGGAGCGGGGGCACCCTCCTACAATGAGCAGTTCTTC.

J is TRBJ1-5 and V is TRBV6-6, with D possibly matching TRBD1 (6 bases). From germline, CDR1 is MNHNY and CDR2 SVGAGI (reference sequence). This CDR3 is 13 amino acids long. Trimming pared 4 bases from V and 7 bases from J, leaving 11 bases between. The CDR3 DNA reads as TGTGCCAGCAGTTCACAGGGTCGGCAGCCCCAGCATTTT. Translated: CASSSQGRQPQHF.

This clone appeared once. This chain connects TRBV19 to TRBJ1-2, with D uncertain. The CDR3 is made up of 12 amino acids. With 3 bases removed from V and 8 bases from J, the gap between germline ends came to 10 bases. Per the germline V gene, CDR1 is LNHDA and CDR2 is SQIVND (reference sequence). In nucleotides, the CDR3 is TGTGCCAGTAGTATCCCAGGCCCAGGCTACACCTTC. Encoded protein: CASSIPGPGYTF.

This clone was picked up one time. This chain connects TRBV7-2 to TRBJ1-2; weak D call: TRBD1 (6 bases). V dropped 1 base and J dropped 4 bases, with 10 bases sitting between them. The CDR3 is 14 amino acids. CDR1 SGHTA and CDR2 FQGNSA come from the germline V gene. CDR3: CASSLGRGSYGYTF. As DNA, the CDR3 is TGTGCCAGCAGCTTAGGCAGGGGCAGCTATGGCTACACCTTC. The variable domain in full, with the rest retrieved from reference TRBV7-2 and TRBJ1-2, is GAGVSQSPSNKVTEKGKDVELRCDPISGHTALYWYRQSLGQGLEFLIYFQGNSAPDKSGLPSDRFSAERTGGSVSTLTIQRTQQEDSAVYLCASSLGRGSYGYTFGSGTRLTVV.

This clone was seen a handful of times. The CDR3 is CASSPQGTGYNEQFF. CDR3 nucleotides: TGTGCCAGCAGCCCACAGGGTACGGGATACAATGAGCAGTTCTTC. This chain links TRBV3-1 (or the pseudogene TRBV3-2) with TRBJ2-1; D might be TRBD1 (6 bases). This CDR3 contains 15 residues. V dropped 4 bases and J dropped 4 bases, with 14 bases sitting between them. Germline V lookup: CDR1 LGHDT, CDR2 YNNKEL (reference sequence).

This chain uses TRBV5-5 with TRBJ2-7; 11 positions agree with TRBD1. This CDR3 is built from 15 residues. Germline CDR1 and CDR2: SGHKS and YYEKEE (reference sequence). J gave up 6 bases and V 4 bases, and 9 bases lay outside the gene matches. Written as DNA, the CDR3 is TGTGCCAGCAGCCGGACAGGGGGCGAGGTCCTCGAGCAGTACTTC. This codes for CASSRTGGEVLEQYF.

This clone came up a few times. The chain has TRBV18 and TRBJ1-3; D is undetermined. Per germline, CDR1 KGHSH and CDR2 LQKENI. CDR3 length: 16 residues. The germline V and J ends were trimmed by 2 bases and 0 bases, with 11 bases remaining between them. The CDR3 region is CASSPKSDYSGNTIYF. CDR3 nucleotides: TGTGCCAGCTCACCAAAGTCAGATTACTCTGGAAACACCATATATTTT.

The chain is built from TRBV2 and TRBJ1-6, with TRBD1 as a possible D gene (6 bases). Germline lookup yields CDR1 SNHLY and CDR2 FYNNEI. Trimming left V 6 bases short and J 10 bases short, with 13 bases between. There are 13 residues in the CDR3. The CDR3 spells CASSVQGRSPLHF. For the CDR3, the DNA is TGTGCCAGCAGCGTCCAGGGGCGGTCACCCCTCCACTTT.

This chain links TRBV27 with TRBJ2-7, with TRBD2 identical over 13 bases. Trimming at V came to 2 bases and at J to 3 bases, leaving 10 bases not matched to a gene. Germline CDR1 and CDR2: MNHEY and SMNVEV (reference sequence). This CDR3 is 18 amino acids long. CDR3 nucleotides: TGTGCCAGCAGTTTAAAAGGGGGGACTAGCGGGGATTACTACGAGCAGTACTTC. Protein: CASSLKGGTSGDYYEQYF.

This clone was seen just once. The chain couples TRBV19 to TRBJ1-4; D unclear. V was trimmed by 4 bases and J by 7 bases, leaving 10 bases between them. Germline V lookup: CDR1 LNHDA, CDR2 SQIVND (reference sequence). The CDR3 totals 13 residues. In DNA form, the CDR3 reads TGTGCCAGTAGTAGCACTGGTCTTGAAAAACTGTTTTTT. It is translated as CASSSTGLEKLFF.

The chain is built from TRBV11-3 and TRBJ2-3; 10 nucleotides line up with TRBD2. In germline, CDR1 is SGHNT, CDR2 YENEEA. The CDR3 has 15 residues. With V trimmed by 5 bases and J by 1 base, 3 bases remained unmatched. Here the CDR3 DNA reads TGTGCCAGCAGCCCTAGCGGGGGCCGCACAGATACGCAGTATTTT. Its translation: CASSPSGGRTDTQYF. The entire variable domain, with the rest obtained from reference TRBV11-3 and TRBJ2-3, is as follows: EAGVVQSPRYKIIEKKQPVAFWCNPISGHNTLYWYLQNLGQGPELLIRYENEEAVDDSQLPKDRFSAERLKGVDSTLKIQPAELGDSAVYLCASSPSGGRTDTQYFGPGTRLTVL.

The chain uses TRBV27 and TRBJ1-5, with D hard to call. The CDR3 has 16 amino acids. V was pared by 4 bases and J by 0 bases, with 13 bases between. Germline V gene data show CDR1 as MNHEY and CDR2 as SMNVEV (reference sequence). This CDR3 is CASSSFGGNSNQPQHF. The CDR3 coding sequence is TGTGCCAGCAGTTCCTTTGGCGGGAATAGCAATCAGCCCCAGCATTTT.

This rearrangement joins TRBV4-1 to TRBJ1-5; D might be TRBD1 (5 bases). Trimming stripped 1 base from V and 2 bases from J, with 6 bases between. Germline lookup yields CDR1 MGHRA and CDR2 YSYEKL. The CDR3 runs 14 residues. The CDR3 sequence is CASSQVGGNQPQHF. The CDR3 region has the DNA TGCGCCAGCAGCCAAGTAGGGGGCAATCAGCCCCAGCATTTT.

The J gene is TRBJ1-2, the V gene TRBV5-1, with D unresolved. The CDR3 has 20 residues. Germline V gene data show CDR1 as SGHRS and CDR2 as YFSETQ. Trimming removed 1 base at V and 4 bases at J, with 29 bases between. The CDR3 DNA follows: TGCGCCAGCAGCTTGCCAAAACATATCGAGACGGGTCTGAACCGCTATGGCTACACCTTC. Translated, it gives CASSLPKHIETGLNRYGYTF. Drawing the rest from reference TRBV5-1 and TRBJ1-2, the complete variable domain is KAGVTQTPRYLIKTRGQQVTLSCSPISGHRSVSWYQQTPGQGLQFLFEYFSETQRNKGNFPGRFSGRQFSNSRSEMNVSTLELGDSALYLCASSLPKHIETGLNRYGYTFGSGTRLTVV.

The CDR3 reads CASSEQLAGGHEQFF. CDR3 sequence (DNA): TGTGCCAGCAGTGAACAACTAGCGGGGGGGCATGAGCAGTTCTTC. The chain uses TRBV2 and TRBJ2-1; 13 nucleotides agree with TRBD2. The CDR3 covers 15 residues. Germline loops: CDR1 SNHLY, CDR2 FYNNEI. The V segment lost 2 bases and the J segment 8 bases; nucleotides outside the gene matches: 3.

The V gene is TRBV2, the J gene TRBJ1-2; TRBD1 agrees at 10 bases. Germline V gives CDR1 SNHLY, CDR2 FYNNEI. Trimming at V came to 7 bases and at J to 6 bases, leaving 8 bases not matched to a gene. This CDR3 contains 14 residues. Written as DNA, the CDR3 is TGTGCCAGCACCCTCGAGACAGGGGGCAATGGCTACACCTTC. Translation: CASTLETGGNGYTF.

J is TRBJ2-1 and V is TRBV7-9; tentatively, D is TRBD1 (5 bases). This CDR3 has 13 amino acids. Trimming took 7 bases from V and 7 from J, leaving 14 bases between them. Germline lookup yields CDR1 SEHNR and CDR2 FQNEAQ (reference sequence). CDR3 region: CASIKSGWNEQFF. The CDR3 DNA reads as TGTGCCAGCATCAAATCAGGGTGGAATGAGCAGTTCTTC.

CDR3 in amino acids: CASTASGQLYGYTF. In nucleotides, the CDR3 is TGTGCCAGCACCGCCTCGGGACAGCTCTATGGCTACACCTTC. This chain uses TRBV7-9 with TRBJ1-2, with 7 bases identical to TRBD1. CDR1 is SEHNR and CDR2 is FQNEAQ in the germline V gene (reference sequence). This CDR3 spans 14 amino acids. V shed 7 bases and J 4 bases; nucleotides not matched to a gene: 9. Full variable domain (remainder filled in from reference TRBV7-9 and TRBJ1-2): DTGVSQNPRHKITKRGQNVTFRCDPISEHNRLYWYRQTLGQGPEFLTYFQNEAQLEKSRLLSDRFSAERPKGSFSTLEIQRTEQGDSAMYLCASTASGQLYGYTFGSGTRLTVV.